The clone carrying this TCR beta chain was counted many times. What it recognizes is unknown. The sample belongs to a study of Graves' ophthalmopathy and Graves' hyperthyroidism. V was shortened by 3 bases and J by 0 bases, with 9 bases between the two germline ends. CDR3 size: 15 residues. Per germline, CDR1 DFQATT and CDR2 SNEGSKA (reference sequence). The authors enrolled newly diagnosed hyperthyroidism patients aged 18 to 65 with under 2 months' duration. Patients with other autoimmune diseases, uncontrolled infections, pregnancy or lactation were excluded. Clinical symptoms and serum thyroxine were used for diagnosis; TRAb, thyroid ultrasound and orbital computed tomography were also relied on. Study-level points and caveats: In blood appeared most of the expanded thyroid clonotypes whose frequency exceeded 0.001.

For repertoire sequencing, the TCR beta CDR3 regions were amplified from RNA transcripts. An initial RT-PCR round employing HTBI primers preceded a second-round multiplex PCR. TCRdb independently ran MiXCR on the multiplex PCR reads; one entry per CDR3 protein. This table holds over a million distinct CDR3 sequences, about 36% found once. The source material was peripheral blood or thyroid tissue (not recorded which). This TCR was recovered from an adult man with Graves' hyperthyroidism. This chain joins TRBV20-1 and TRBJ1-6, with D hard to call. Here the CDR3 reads CSASVGSSYNSPLHF. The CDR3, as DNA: TGCAGTGCTAGTGTGGGAAGCTCCTATAATTCACCCCTCCACTTT.